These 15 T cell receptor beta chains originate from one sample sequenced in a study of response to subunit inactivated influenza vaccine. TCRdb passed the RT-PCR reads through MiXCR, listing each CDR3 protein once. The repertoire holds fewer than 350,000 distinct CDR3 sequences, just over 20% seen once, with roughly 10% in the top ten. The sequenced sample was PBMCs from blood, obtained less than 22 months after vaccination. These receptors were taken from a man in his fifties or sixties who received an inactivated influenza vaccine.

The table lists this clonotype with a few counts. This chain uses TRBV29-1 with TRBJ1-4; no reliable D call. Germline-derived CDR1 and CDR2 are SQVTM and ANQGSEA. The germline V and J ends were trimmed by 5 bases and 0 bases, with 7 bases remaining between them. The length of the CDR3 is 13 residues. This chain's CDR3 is CSVRETTNEKLFF. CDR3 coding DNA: TGCAGCGTTCGAGAGACAACTAATGAAAAACTGTTTTTT.

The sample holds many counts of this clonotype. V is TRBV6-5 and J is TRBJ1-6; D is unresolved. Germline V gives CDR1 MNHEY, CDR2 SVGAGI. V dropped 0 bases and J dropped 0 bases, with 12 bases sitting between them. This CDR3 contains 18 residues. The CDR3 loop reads CASSYSTAGSSYNSPLHF. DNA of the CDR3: TGTGCCAGCAGTTACTCGACGGCCGGGAGCTCCTATAATTCACCCCTCCACTTT.

In nucleotides, the CDR3 is TGTGCCAGACCCAGGAGCTCTGGAAACACCATATATTTT. Translation: CARPRSSGNTIYF. The gene calls are TRBV28 and TRBJ1-3; unclear D gene. The CDR3 has 13 residues. V lost 9 bases and J 0 bases, leaving 9 bases between the germline ends. Germline CDR1 MDHEN, CDR2 SYDVKM.

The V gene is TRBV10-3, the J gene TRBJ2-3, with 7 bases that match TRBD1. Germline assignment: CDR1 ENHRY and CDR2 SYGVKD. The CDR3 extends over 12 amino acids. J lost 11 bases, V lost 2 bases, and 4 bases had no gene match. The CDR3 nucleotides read TGTGCCATCAGTGAGGACAGGGAGAAGCAGTATTTT. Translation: CAISEDREKQYF.

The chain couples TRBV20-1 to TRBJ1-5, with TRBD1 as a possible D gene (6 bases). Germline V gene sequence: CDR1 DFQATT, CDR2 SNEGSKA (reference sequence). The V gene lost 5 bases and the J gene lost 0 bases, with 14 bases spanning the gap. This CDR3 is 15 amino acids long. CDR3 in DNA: TGCAGTGCTGGCAGGGGTGATTATAGCAATCAGCCCCAGCATTTT. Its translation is CSAGRGDYSNQPQHF.

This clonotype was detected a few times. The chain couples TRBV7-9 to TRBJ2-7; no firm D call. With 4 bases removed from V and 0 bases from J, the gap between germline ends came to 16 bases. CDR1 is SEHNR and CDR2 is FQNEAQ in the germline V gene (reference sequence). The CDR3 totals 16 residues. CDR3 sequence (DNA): TGTGCCAGCAGCTATCTCAGATCCGTTAACTCCTACGAGCAGTACTTC. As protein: CASSYLRSVNSYEQYF.

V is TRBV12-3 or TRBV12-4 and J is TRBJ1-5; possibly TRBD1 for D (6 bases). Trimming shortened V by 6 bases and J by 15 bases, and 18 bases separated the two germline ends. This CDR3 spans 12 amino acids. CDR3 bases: TGTGCCAGCAGCACTAACAGGGAGAGAAGGCATTTT. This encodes CASSTNRERRHF.

DNA of the CDR3: TGTGCCAGCGCGGAGAGTTACACCGGGGAGCTGTTTTTT. This gives the protein CASAESYTGELFF. The rearrangement links TRBV12-3 or TRBV12-4 to TRBJ2-2; unclear D gene. V dropped 8 bases and J dropped 3 bases, with 10 bases sitting between them. The CDR3 covers 13 residues.

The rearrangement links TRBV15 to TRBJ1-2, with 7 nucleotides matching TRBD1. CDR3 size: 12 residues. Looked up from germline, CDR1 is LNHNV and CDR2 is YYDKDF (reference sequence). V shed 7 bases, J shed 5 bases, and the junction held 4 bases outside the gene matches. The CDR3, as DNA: TGTGCCACCACGGCAGGGGGGTATGGCTACACCTTC. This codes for CATTAGGYGYTF.

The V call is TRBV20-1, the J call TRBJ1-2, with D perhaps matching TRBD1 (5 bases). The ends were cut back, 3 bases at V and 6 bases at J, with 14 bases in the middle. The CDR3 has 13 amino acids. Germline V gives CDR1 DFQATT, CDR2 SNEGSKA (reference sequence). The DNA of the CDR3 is TGCAGTGCTAGGGACACTTTGGGACATGGCTACACCTTC. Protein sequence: CSARDTLGHGYTF.

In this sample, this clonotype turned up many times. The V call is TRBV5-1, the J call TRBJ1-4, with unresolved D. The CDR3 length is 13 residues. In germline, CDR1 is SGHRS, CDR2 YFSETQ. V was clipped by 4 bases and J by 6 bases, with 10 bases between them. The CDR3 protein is CASSKNADEKLFF. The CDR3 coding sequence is TGCGCCAGCAGCAAAAACGCCGATGAAAAACTGTTTTTT.

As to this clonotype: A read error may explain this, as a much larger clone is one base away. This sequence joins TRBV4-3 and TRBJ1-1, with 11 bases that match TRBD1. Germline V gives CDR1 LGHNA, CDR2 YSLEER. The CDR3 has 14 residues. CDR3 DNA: TGCGCCAGCAGCCAAGATCGGACAGGGGGCCTGGCTTCCTTT. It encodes CASSQDRTGGLASF.

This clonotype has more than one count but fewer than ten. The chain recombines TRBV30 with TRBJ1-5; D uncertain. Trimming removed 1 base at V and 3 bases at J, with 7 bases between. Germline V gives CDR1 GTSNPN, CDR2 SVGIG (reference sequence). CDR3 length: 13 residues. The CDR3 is CAWSERYNQPQHF. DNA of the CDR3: TGTGCCTGGAGTGAGAGGTACAATCAGCCCCAGCATTTT.

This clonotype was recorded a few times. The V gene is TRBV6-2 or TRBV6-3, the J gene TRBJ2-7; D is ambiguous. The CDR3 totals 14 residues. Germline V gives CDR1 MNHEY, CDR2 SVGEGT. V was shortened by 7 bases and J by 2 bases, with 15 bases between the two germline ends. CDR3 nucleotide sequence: TGTGCCAGCACTTTAACGGACGGTCCCTACGAGCAGTACTTC. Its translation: CASTLTDGPYEQYF.

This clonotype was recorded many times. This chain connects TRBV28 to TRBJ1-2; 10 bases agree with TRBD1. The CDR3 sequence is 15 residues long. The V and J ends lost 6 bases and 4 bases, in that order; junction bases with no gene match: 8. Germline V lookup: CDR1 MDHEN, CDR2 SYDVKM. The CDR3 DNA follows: TGTGCCAGCAGGACTACGGGACAGGGGTTCTATGGCTACACCTTC. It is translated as CASRTTGQGFYGYTF.